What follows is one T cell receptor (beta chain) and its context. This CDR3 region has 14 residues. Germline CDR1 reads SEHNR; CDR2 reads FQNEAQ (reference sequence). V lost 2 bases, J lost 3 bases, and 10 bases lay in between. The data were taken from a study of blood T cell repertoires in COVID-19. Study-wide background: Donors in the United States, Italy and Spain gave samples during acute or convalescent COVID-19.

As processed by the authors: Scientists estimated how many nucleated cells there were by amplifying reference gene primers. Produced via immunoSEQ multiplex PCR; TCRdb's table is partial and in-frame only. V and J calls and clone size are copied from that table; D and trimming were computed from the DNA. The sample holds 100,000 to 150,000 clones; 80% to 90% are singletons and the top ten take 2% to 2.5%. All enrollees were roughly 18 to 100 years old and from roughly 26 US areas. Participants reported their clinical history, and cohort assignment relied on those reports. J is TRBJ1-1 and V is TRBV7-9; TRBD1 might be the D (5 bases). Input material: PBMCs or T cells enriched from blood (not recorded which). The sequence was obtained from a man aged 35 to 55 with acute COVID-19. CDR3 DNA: TGTGCCAGCAGCTTACGGGGGACGGACACTGAAGCTTTCTTT. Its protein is CASSLRGTDTEAFF. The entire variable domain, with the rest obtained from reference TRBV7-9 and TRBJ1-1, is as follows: DTGVSQNPRHKITKRGQNVTFRCDPISEHNRLYWYRQTLGQGPEFLTYFQNEAQLEKSRLLSDRFSAERPKGSFSTLEIQRTEQGDSAMYLCASSLRGTDTEAFFGQGTRLTVV.